A single sample is the source of the 14 T cell receptor beta chains below, sequenced in a study of T cells in localized non-small cell lung cancer. Sequencing used immunoSEQ multiplex PCR; TCRdb keeps in-frame clones, though not all of them. The sample lists fewer than 12,000 clones, 70% to 80% occurring once. The material sequenced was peripheral blood, taken before any cancer treatment. Receptors originate from a male donor older than 55 with stage I lung adenocarcinoma.

The chain's CDR3 is CASSPTGMNTEAFF. In nucleotides, the CDR3 is TGTGCCAGCAGCCCGACAGGGATGAACACTGAAGCTTTCTTT. This chain connects TRBV2 to TRBJ1-1, with TRBD1 matching 7 bases. The CDR3 consists of 14 residues. CDR1 is SNHLY, CDR2 FYNNEI, per germline. After removal of 6 bases from V and 0 bases from J, the junction contained 4 bases not matched to a gene.

The V call is TRBV6-5, the J call TRBJ1-2; TRBD1 matches at 7 bases. Germline CDR1 and CDR2: MNHEY and SVGAGI. This CDR3 has 15 amino acids. The J segment lost 0 bases and the V segment lost 2 bases, leaving 3 bases of the junction unmatched. The chain's CDR3 is CASSYGTATNYGYTF. In nucleotides, the CDR3 is TGTGCCAGCAGTTACGGGACAGCAACTAACTATGGCTACACCTTC.

This sequence joins TRBV4-1 and TRBJ1-1; 10 positions agree with TRBD1. The CDR3 consists of 18 residues. The V segment lost 4 bases and the J segment 5 bases; nucleotides outside the gene matches: 16. Germline CDR1 MGHRA, CDR2 YSYEKL. The CDR3 DNA reads TGCGCCAGCAGCCGAATTGGGACAGGGGTGACCTCCGAAACTGAAGCTTTCTTT. It translates to CASSRIGTGVTSETEAFF.

This clone occurred a few times. The chain has TRBV11-2 and TRBJ1-3, with a tentative D call TRBD1 (6 bases). This CDR3 spans 15 amino acids. The ends were cut back, 4 bases at V and 9 bases at J, with 19 bases in the middle. Germline CDR1 SGHAT, CDR2 FQNNGV. The CDR3 loop reads CASSSSGTRRATIYF. CDR3 nucleotide sequence: TGTGCCAGCAGCTCATCCGGGACACGGAGGGCCACCATATATTTT.

The chain has TRBV4-3 and TRBJ2-7, with 9 bases that match TRBD1. The CDR3 loop spans 18 amino acids. J gave up 4 bases and V 0 bases, and 13 bases lay outside the gene matches. Germline V gene data show CDR1 as LGHNA and CDR2 as YSLEER. CDR3 protein: CASSQDSSGGDRVYEQYF. Written as DNA, the CDR3 is TGCGCCAGCAGCCAAGATTCGTCGGGTGGGGACAGGGTTTACGAGCAGTACTTC.

This clone occurred a few times. V gene TRBV28 combines with J gene TRBJ1-2, with D uncertain. CDR1 MDHEN and CDR2 SYDVKM come from the germline V gene. The CDR3 sequence is 13 residues long. V was cut by 2 bases and J by 5 bases, with 9 bases left in between. The CDR3 DNA follows: TGTGCCAGCAGTTTAGGGAATGGGTATGGCTACACCTTC. Its protein product is CASSLGNGYGYTF.

This sequence joins TRBV7-3 and TRBJ2-3; the match to TRBD2 covers 9 bases. After removal of 6 bases from V and 8 bases from J, the junction contained 12 bases not matched to a gene. The CDR3 consists of 15 residues. Per the germline V gene, CDR1 is SGHTA and CDR2 is FQGTGA. The CDR3 DNA reads as TGTGCCAGCAGTCCCCAGGCGGGGGGGCTGGGTACGCAGTATTTT. This encodes CASSPQAGGLGTQYF.

By frequency in the sample, this clone is large. Here the CDR3 reads CASSLPMTAGYSPLHF. The CDR3 region has the DNA TGTGCCAGCAGTTTGCCAATGACGGCAGGTTATTCACCCCTCCACTTT. The V and J genes are TRBV28 and TRBJ1-6; D not certain. The V end was cut by 3 bases, the J end by 8 bases, with 17 bases between. Germline V gene data show CDR1 as MDHEN and CDR2 as SYDVKM. The CDR3 has 16 residues. Full variable domain (outside the CDR3, taken from reference TRBV28 and TRBJ1-6): DVKVTQSSRYLVKRTGEKVFLECVQDMDHENMFWYRQDPGLGLRLIYFSYDVKMKEKGDIPEGYSVSREKKERFSLILESASTNQTSMYLCASSLPMTAGYSPLHFGNGTRLTVT.

This sequence joins TRBV5-6 and TRBJ1-1; perhaps TRBD1 as D (5 bases). Germline assignment: CDR1 SGHDT and CDR2 YYEEEE. CDR3 size: 14 residues. Trimming took 2 bases from V and 1 from J, leaving 9 bases between them. The CDR3 protein is CASSFGGRNTEAFF. The CDR3 coding sequence is TGTGCCAGCAGCTTTGGGGGAAGGAACACTGAAGCTTTCTTT.

V gene TRBV5-1 combines with J gene TRBJ2-3; no clear D gene. Trimming took 3 bases from V and 3 from J, leaving 2 bases between them. Looked up from germline, CDR1 is SGHRS and CDR2 is YFSETQ. CDR3 length: 11 residues. As DNA, the CDR3 is TGCGCCAGCAGCTGGACAGATACGCAGTATTTT. This codes for CASSWTDTQYF.

The DNA of the CDR3 is TGTGCCAGCAGTGAATCTGCTAGCGGGTACCTCACAGATACGCAGTATTTT. Encoded protein: CASSESASGYLTDTQYF. The gene calls are TRBV2 and TRBJ2-3, with TRBD2 identical over 8 bases. V lost 2 bases to trimming and J lost 2 bases; unmatched junction nucleotides: 9. Germline-derived CDR1 and CDR2 are SNHLY and FYNNEI. This CDR3 spans 17 amino acids.

V is TRBV6-6 and J is TRBJ1-2; no clear D. The germline V gene encodes CDR1 MNHNY and CDR2 SVGAGI (reference sequence). The CDR3 totals 14 residues. Trimming removed 4 bases at V and 2 bases at J, with 11 bases between. DNA of the CDR3: TGTGCCAGCAGTTCCCAACAAATGAACTATGGCTACACCTTC. It codes for CASSSQQMNYGYTF.

The chain carries TRBV7-3 and TRBJ2-2, with TRBD1 matching 8 bases. This CDR3 has 15 amino acids. Trimming at V came to 2 bases and at J to 6 bases, leaving 5 bases not matched to a gene. Germline CDR1 reads SGHTA; CDR2 reads FQGTGA. CDR3 protein: CASSLGTGLSGELFF. For the CDR3, the DNA is TGTGCCAGCAGCTTAGGGACAGGTTTATCCGGGGAGCTGTTTTTT.

The rearrangement uses TRBV5-5 and TRBJ2-7; a possible D gene is TRBD1 (6 bases). V shed 5 bases and J shed 3 bases, with 12 bases lying between them. Per the germline V gene, CDR1 is SGHKS and CDR2 is YYEKEE (reference sequence). CDR3 length equals 13 residues. The CDR3 coding sequence is TGTGCCAGCAGTTACAGGGAAATCTACGAGCAGTACTTC. Amino acid sequence: CASSYREIYEQYF.